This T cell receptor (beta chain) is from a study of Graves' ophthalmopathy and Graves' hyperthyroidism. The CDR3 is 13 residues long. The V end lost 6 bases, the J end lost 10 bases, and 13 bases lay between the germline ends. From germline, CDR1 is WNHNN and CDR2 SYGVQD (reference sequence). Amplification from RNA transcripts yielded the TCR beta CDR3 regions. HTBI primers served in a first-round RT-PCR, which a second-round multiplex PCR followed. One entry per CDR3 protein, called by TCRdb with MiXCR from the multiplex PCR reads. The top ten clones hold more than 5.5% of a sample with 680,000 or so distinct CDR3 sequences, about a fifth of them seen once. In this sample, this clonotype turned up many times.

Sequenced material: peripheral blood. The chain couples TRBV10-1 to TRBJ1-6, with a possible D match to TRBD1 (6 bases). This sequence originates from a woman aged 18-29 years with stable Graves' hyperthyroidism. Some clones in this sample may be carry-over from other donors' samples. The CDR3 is CASSADRNSPLHF. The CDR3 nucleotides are TGCGCCAGCAGCGCCGACAGGAACTCACCCCTCCACTTT.